Following are 30 T cell receptor beta chains from one sample sequenced in a study of cytomegalovirus exposure and HLA in healthy donors. 60 Vbeta and 13 Jbeta primers were used in PCR. Assay: immunoSEQ multiplex PCR; the TCRdb copy retains only in-frame clones and omits some. The sample includes 66,000 or so clones, more than 70% of them seen just once. The sequenced sample consisted of PBMCs. These receptors came from a man under 40 in good health and CMV-seropositive.

The count of this clone is one. The chain couples TRBV10-3 to TRBJ2-7; D uncertain. Trimming removed 0 bases from V and 3 bases from J, with 27 bases in between. The CDR3 runs to 20 residues. Germline CDR1 ENHRY, CDR2 SYGVKD. CDR3 sequence reads: CAISESRGFSFLSAYYEQYF. The DNA of the CDR3 is TGTGCCATCAGTGAGTCTAGAGGTTTTAGTTTCCTTAGTGCCTACTACGAGCAGTACTTC.

The chain combines TRBV9 with TRBJ1-2; maybe TRBD1 (5 bases). The V gene's germline CDR1 is SGDLS and CDR2 YYNGEE. CDR3 length equals 14 residues. Trimming removed 5 bases from V and 9 bases from J, with 20 bases in between. CDR3 nucleotide sequence: TGTGCCAGCAGTACAGGTCTAGAACTATTTAGCTACACCTTC. Translating gives CASSTGLELFSYTF. Full variable domain (missing parts from reference TRBV9 and TRBJ1-2): DSGVTQTPKHLITATGQRVTLRCSPRSGDLSVYWYQQSLDQGLQFLIQYYNGEERAKGNILERFSAQQFPDLHSELNLSSLELGDSALYFCASSTGLELFSYTFGSGTRLTVV.

CDR3 residues: CATSRAGTGAYEQYF. In DNA, the CDR3 is TGTGCCACCAGCAGAGCTGGGACAGGCGCCTACGAGCAGTACTTC. The rearrangement links TRBV15 to TRBJ2-7, with 8 bases matching TRBD1. The CDR3 sequence is 15 residues long. Looked up from germline, CDR1 is LNHNV and CDR2 is YYDKDF (reference sequence). The V segment lost 1 base and the J segment 2 bases; nucleotides outside the gene matches: 4.

In regard to this clone: An end of the junction does not agree with germline; a read error may underlie this. This chain uses TRBV12-5 with TRBJ2-3; a possible D gene is TRBD1 (6 bases). The CDR3 has 13 residues. From germline, CDR1 is LGHNT and CDR2 FRNRAP. CDR3 loop: CAGGFEIRGTQYF. DNA for the CDR3: TGTGCTGGTGGTTTTGAGATCAGGGGTACGCAGTATTTT.

V is TRBV28 and J is TRBJ1-3; possible D gene TRBD1, 6 bases. Looked up from germline, CDR1 is MDHEN and CDR2 is SYDVKM. This CDR3 has 15 amino acids. Trimming removed 10 bases from V and 1 base from J, with 17 bases in between. The CDR3 coding sequence is TGTGCCACCCATGGGCAGGGGCCGTCTGGAAACACCATATATTTT. Its protein product is CATHGQGPSGNTIYF.

The table lists this clone with a count of one. The chain has TRBV21-1 and TRBJ1-3. TRBV21-1 is assigned pseudogene status. CDR3 length equals 16 residues. In DNA, the CDR3 is TGTGCCAGCAGCAAAGTTTCGTGTAGCTCTGGAAACACCATATATTTT. It yields the protein CASSKVSCSSGNTIYF.

The V and J genes are TRBV6-1 and TRBJ1-1, with no clear D. Germline V lookup: CDR1 MNHNS, CDR2 SASEGT. The CDR3 contains 13 residues. The germline V and J ends were trimmed by 3 bases and 1 base, with 6 bases remaining between them. The CDR3 is CASSDLQNTEAFF. CDR3 coding DNA: TGTGCCAGCAGTGACTTACAGAACACTGAAGCTTTCTTT.

The chain has TRBV28 and TRBJ1-1, with TRBD1 matching 8 bases. Germline V gives CDR1 MDHEN, CDR2 SYDVKM. V was clipped by 6 bases and J by 10 bases; unmatched bases: 13. There are 14 residues in the CDR3. The CDR3 coding sequence is TGTGCCAGCAGCTACGGGACAGGACGCCGATCAGCTTTCTTT. It is translated as CASSYGTGRRSAFF.

V is TRBV29-1 and J is TRBJ2-3; D may be TRBD1 (5 bases). V shed 3 bases and J shed 4 bases, with 11 bases lying between them. This CDR3 is 13 amino acids long. The germline gives CDR1 SQVTM, CDR2 ANQGSEA. Here the CDR3 reads CSVDSRVSDTQYF. CDR3 nucleotides: TGCAGCGTTGACTCCAGGGTCTCAGATACGCAGTATTTT.

The rearrangement links TRBV25-1 to TRBJ1-4; 8 bases match TRBD1. V gave up 1 base and J gave up 6 bases; unmatched junction bases: 4. In germline, CDR1 is MGHDK, CDR2 SYGVNS. CDR3 size: 15 residues. CDR3 amino acids: CASSESAGGYEKLFF. The CDR3 DNA reads TGTGCCAGCAGTGAATCGGCAGGGGGCTATGAAAAACTGTTTTTT.

V is TRBV30 and J is TRBJ2-7; D gene uncertain. The CDR3 covers 11 residues. The germline gives CDR1 GTSNPN, CDR2 SVGIG (reference sequence). The V gene lost 2 bases and the J gene lost 2 bases, with 4 bases spanning the gap. CDR3 in DNA: TGTGCCTGGAGTAATACCTACGAGCAGTACTTC. It is translated as CAWSNTYEQYF.

In its sample, this clone was seen once. The V and J genes are TRBV30 and TRBJ2-7; TRBD2 matches at 13 bases. V dropped 1 base and J dropped 2; count of bases not matched to a gene: 11. Looked up from germline, CDR1 is GTSNPN and CDR2 is SVGIG (reference sequence). The CDR3 runs to 18 residues. The CDR3 coding sequence is TGTGCCTGGAGTGCTATCCGGACTAGCGGGAGAGCCCCCTACGAGCAGTACTTC. Residues: CAWSAIRTSGRAPYEQYF.

The chain uses TRBV11-1 and TRBJ2-2, with 8 nucleotides matching TRBD1. The trim removed 4 bases at V and 3 bases at J, leaving 10 bases unmatched. This CDR3 is built from 17 residues. Germline CDR1 reads SGHAT; CDR2 reads FQDESV (reference sequence). The CDR3 DNA is TGTGCCAGCAGCTCGCTCAGGGGGCGTAGGGACACCGGGGAGCTGTTTTTT. Translation gives CASSSLRGRRDTGELFF.

CDR3 nucleotide sequence: TGTGCCAGCAGCCACGGGGGGGGAAATGAGCAGTTCTTC. It translates to CASSHGGGNEQFF. The genes are TRBV11-3 and TRBJ2-1, with 8 bases identical to TRBD2. This CDR3 has 13 amino acids. The V and J ends lost 5 bases and 7 bases, in that order; junction bases with no gene match: 4. Germline CDR1 is SGHNT and CDR2 is YENEEA.

On this clone itself: At one of its ends the junction is not consistent with the germline gene, which may arise from a read error. The J gene is TRBJ2-3, the V gene TRBV19; 7 nucleotides agree with TRBD1. Per the germline V gene, CDR1 is LNHDA and CDR2 is SQIVND (reference sequence). The CDR3 extends over 16 amino acids. The CDR3 DNA follows: TGTGCCAGTAGTATAGGAGGGACAGCTAGCACAGGTACGCAGTATTTT. This gives the protein CASSIGGTASTGTQYF.

The chain links TRBV4-2 to TRBJ1-4; weak D call: TRBD1 (6 bases). This CDR3 is built from 15 residues. V lost 5 bases to trimming and J lost 4 bases, with 14 bases between them. CDR1 is LGHNA and CDR2 is YNFKEQ in the germline V gene. CDR3 protein: CASSSWPGDNEKLFF. The CDR3 DNA reads TGTGCCAGCAGCTCCTGGCCAGGGGATAATGAAAAACTGTTTTTT.

The V and J genes are TRBV19 and TRBJ2-3; unclear D gene. Germline loops: CDR1 LNHDA, CDR2 SQIVND (reference sequence). CDR3 length: 16 residues. V dropped 0 bases and J dropped 4 bases, with 14 bases sitting between them. The CDR3 loop reads CASSIETVPRPDTQYF. The CDR3 region has the DNA TGTGCCAGTAGTATAGAAACAGTCCCCCGCCCAGATACGCAGTATTTT.

The chain carries TRBV18 and TRBJ2-1, with D perhaps TRBD2 (6 bases). CDR3 length: 13 residues. Trimming shortened V by 6 bases and J by 6 bases, and 12 bases separated the two germline ends. The V gene's germline CDR1 is KGHSH and CDR2 LQKENI. The CDR3 loop reads CASSLTSSNEQFF. The CDR3 DNA is TGTGCCAGCTCCCTCACTAGCAGCAATGAGCAGTTCTTC.

This sequence joins TRBV7-3 and TRBJ2-1, with 8 bases lining up with TRBD2. This CDR3 comprises 16 residues. CDR1 and CDR2 (germline): SGHTA, FQGTGA. The V and J ends lost 5 bases and 0 bases, in that order; junction bases with no gene match: 6. The CDR3 here is CASSDIAGSSYNEQFF. CDR3 nucleotide sequence: TGTGCCAGCAGCGACATAGCGGGAAGCTCCTACAATGAGCAGTTCTTC.

The V call is TRBV28, the J call TRBJ2-2, with D tentatively TRBD2 (7 bases). From germline, CDR1 is MDHEN and CDR2 SYDVKM. This CDR3 is built from 17 residues. The V end was cut by 4 bases, the J end by 2 bases, with 17 bases between. CDR3 coding DNA: TGTGCCAGCAGTTCTCCCGGGGGGCTCGTAAACACCGGGGAGCTGTTTTTT. Protein product: CASSSPGGLVNTGELFF. Full variable domain (rest looked up from reference TRBV28 and TRBJ2-2): DVKVTQSSRYLVKRTGEKVFLECVQDMDHENMFWYRQDPGLGLRLIYFSYDVKMKEKGDIPEGYSVSREKKERFSLILESASTNQTSMYLCASSSPGGLVNTGELFFGEGSRLTVL.

This rearrangement joins TRBV7-8 to TRBJ2-7; the match to TRBD2 covers 8 bases. CDR3 size: 15 residues. The J segment lost 3 bases and the V segment lost 5 bases, leaving 9 bases of the junction unmatched. Germline V lookup: CDR1 SGHVS, CDR2 FQNEAQ. The CDR3 nucleotides are TGTGCCAGCAGCATTCTAGCGGGCGGTTTCTACGAGCAGTACTTC. Its translation is CASSILAGGFYEQYF.

V usage is TRBV5-1 and J usage is TRBJ2-1, with 8 bases fitting TRBD1. The length of the CDR3 is 14 residues. Germline V lookup: CDR1 SGHRS, CDR2 YFSETQ. The V gene end was trimmed by 4 bases and the J gene end by 3 bases; junction bases not matched to a gene: 3. CDR3 nucleotides: TGCGCCAGCAGCCCAGACAGGGGCTACAATGAGCAGTTCTTC. Its translation is CASSPDRGYNEQFF.

The V gene is TRBV28, the J gene TRBJ2-7; 9 bases line up with TRBD1. The germline V gene has CDR1 MDHEN and CDR2 SYDVKM. This CDR3 region has 14 residues. Unmatched junction bases numbered 3, after V lost 2 bases and J lost 4 bases. The CDR3 sequence is CASSLGTGRYEQYF. The CDR3 nucleotides read TGTGCCAGCAGTTTAGGGACAGGGAGATACGAGCAGTACTTC.

The chain uses TRBV30 and TRBJ2-3; no firm D call. CDR1 GTSNPN and CDR2 SVGIG come from the germline V gene (reference sequence). The CDR3 runs 11 residues. The V and J ends lost 5 bases and 4 bases respectively, with 7 bases between them. CDR3: CAWQNPDTQYF. DNA for the CDR3: TGTGCCTGGCAGAACCCAGATACGCAGTATTTT.

V is TRBV30 and J is TRBJ2-7; D is uncertain. The V and J ends lost 2 bases and 6 bases respectively, with 5 bases between them. This CDR3 spans 10 amino acids. In germline, CDR1 is GTSNPN, CDR2 SVGIG (reference sequence). The CDR3 spells CAWSWSEQYF. The CDR3 nucleotides read TGTGCCTGGAGTTGGAGCGAGCAGTACTTC.

The chain carries TRBV7-9 and TRBJ1-2, with D hard to call. The germline V gene encodes CDR1 SEHNR and CDR2 FQNEAQ (reference sequence). V was pared by 5 bases and J by 4 bases, with 14 bases between. CDR3 length: 14 residues. The CDR3 sequence: CASSPSRVFYGYTF. DNA for the CDR3: TGTGCCAGCAGCCCGTCCCGGGTTTTCTATGGCTACACCTTC.

The chain recombines TRBV28 with TRBJ2-5; weak D call: TRBD1 (6 bases). V lost 5 bases and J 2 bases, leaving 12 bases between the germline ends. CDR3 length: 14 residues. Looked up from germline, CDR1 is MDHEN and CDR2 is SYDVKM. The CDR3, as DNA: TGTGCCAGCAGTCGCGACAGGAGACAAGAGACCCAGTACTTC. This gives the protein CASSRDRRQETQYF.

V is TRBV25-1 and J is TRBJ2-6; 8 nucleotides line up with TRBD1. The CDR3 totals 17 residues. Germline V gene sequence: CDR1 MGHDK, CDR2 SYGVNS. V lost 6 bases to trimming and J lost 0 bases; unmatched junction nucleotides: 7. CDR3 in DNA: TGTGCCAGCAGGGCCGGGACAGGTTTCTCTGGGGCCAACGTCCTGACTTTC. As protein: CASRAGTGFSGANVLTF. Together with reference TRBV25-1 and TRBJ2-6, the CDR3 gives the full variable domain: EADIYQTPRYLVIGTGKKITLECSQTMGHDKMYWYQQDPGMELHLIHYSYGVNSTEKGDLSSESTVSRIRTEHFPLTLESARPSHTSQYLCASRAGTGFSGANVLTFGAGSRLTVL.

As DNA, the CDR3 is TGTGCCAGCAGGAGGGGAGCGGGAGGAGGGGACTACGAGCAGTACTTC. It specifies CASRRGAGGGDYEQYF. The rearrangement uses TRBV2 and TRBJ2-7; the match to TRBD2 covers 9 bases. Germline CDR1 is SNHLY and CDR2 is FYNNEI. The ends lost 6 bases at V and 3 bases at J; junction bases unmatched: 12. This CDR3 spans 16 amino acids.

The table lists this clone with a count of one. The rearrangement uses TRBV7-9 and TRBJ2-5, with 10 nucleotides matching TRBD2. This CDR3 has 15 residues. V lost 5 bases, J lost 5 bases, and 8 bases stayed unmatched. Germline loops: CDR1 SEHNR, CDR2 FQNEAQ (reference sequence). This chain's CDR3 is CASSPPLAGDETQYF. The CDR3 DNA follows: TGTGCCAGCAGCCCCCCTCTAGCGGGAGACGAGACCCAGTACTTC. The full variable domain, with the rest looked up from reference TRBV7-9 and TRBJ2-5, is DTGVSQNPRHKITKRGQNVTFRCDPISEHNRLYWYRQTLGQGPEFLTYFQNEAQLEKSRLLSDRFSAERPKGSFSTLEIQRTEQGDSAMYLCASSPPLAGDETQYFGPGTRLLVL.